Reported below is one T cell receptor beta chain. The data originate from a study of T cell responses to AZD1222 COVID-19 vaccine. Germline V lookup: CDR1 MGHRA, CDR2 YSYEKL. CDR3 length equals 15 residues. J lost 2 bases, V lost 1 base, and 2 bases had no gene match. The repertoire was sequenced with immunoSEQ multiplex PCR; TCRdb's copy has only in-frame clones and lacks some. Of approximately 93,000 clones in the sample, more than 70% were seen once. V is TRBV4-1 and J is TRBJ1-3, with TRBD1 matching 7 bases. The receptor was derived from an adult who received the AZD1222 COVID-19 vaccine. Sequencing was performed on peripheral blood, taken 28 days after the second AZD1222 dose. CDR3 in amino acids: CASSQVQGAGNTIYF. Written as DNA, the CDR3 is TGCGCCAGCAGCCAAGTCCAGGGGGCTGGAAACACCATATATTTT.